Sequencing of this T cell receptor (beta chain) was carried out in a study of cytomegalovirus exposure and HLA in healthy donors. As to this clone: Its antigen is not known.

The length of the CDR3 is 12 residues. Looked up from germline, CDR1 is SGHTA and CDR2 is FQGNSA. V dropped 3 bases and J dropped 8 bases, with 10 bases sitting between them. PCR involved 60 Vbeta and 13 Jbeta primers. Original analysis: The authors later counted about 80 million unique TCR beta chains, 9.5 million to 13 million of them shared. Generated by immunoSEQ multiplex PCR, the TCRdb table keeps only in-frame clones and is missing some. V, J and clone size reflect that table, while D and trimming were determined from the DNA. The data contain around 180,000 clones, 65% to 80% of them singletons. Overall study results and limits: Usually a TCR sequence was rare, but some public TCRs were found in many donors.

The clonotype originates from a woman aged 40 to 55 in good health and CMV-seronegative. J is TRBJ1-1 and V is TRBV7-2; possible D gene TRBD1, 5 bases. The material sequenced was PBMCs. The CDR3 sequence is CASSLTESEAFF. The CDR3, as DNA: TGTGCCAGCAGCTTGACAGAATCGGAAGCTTTCTTT.